One and the same sample provided the 26 T cell receptor beta chains below, sequenced in a study of human T cells and chemical hapten exposure. Indicated time point: patch test 2, 6 weeks after DPC sensitization. Treatment noted: therapeutic diphenylcyclopropenone sensitization with weekly scalp DPC. TCRdb reprocessed the RACE reads with MiXCR, giving one entry per CDR3 protein. Here the sample spans about 69,000 distinct CDR3 sequences, about 9.4% being singletons. This sample comprised whole blood, obtained in connection with sensitization to the hapten diphenylcyclopropenone (DPC). The receptors were sampled from a woman between 45 and 60 years old with alopecia areata. Some clones in this sample may be carry-over from other donors' samples.

This clonotype was found many times. J is TRBJ2-2 and V is TRBV6-4; D not resolved. Trimming pared 3 bases from V and 4 bases from J, leaving 6 bases between. Germline values: CDR1 MRHNA, CDR2 SNTAGT. CDR3 length: 13 residues. CDR3 sequence: CASSEGSTGELFF. Here the CDR3 DNA reads TGTGCCAGCAGTGAAGGTAGCACCGGGGAGCTGTTTTTT.

A word on this clonotype: One base away lies a much larger clone, so this may be a sequencing read error. The chain recombines TRBV20-1 with TRBJ2-2; no clear D gene. The CDR3 is made up of 15 amino acids. CDR1 is DFQATT and CDR2 is SNEGSKA in the germline V gene (reference sequence). The V end was cut by 6 bases, the J end by 5 bases, with 19 bases between. Here the CDR3 DNA reads TGCAGTGCCTCCCCCGGCGTGAGTCTTACCGGGGAGCTGTTTTTT. It codes for CSASPGVSLTGELFF.

In its sample, this clonotype was seen many times. V and J are TRBV5-1 and TRBJ1-6; no clear D gene. V was shortened by 1 base and J by 5 bases, with 7 bases between the two germline ends. CDR1 SGHRS and CDR2 YFSETQ come from the germline V gene. The CDR3 is 14 residues long. CDR3 in amino acids: CASSLYADNSPLHF. The CDR3 DNA reads TGCGCCAGCAGCTTGTACGCAGATAATTCACCCCTCCACTTT.

The chain is built from TRBV29-1 and TRBJ2-7, with 8 bases lining up with TRBD2. The length of the CDR3 is 13 residues. The junction had 7 bases not matched to a gene; V was cut back by 2 bases and J by 7 bases. Per germline, CDR1 SQVTM and CDR2 ANQGSEA. CDR3 amino acids: CSVESSGSREQYF. The CDR3 nucleotides are TGCAGCGTTGAATCCAGCGGGAGTCGTGAGCAGTACTTC.

The gene calls are TRBV7-9 and TRBJ2-1; 8 nucleotides align to TRBD1. The CDR3 runs to 15 residues. With V trimmed by 5 bases and J by 4 bases, 7 bases remained unmatched. Germline V gene sequence: CDR1 SEHNR, CDR2 FQNEAQ (reference sequence). For the CDR3, the DNA is TGTGCCAGCAGCGCCCGGGGACAGGCGTACAATGAGCAGTTCTTC. Protein product: CASSARGQAYNEQFF.

This clonotype was counted ten times or more. The chain has TRBV7-9 and TRBJ2-7, with a tentative D call TRBD2 (5 bases). Trimming pared 0 bases from V and 6 bases from J, leaving 6 bases between. The CDR3 loop spans 12 amino acids. CDR1 and CDR2 from the germline V gene are SEHNR and FQNEAQ (reference sequence). CDR3 nucleotides: TGTGCCAGCAGCTTAGCGGGGAGCGAGCAGTACTTC. It specifies CASSLAGSEQYF.

This clonotype was seen more than once but under ten times. The V gene is TRBV5-1, the J gene TRBJ2-2; D is perhaps TRBD1 (6 bases). The CDR3 is 15 residues long. V was trimmed by 4 bases and J by 6 bases, leaving 16 bases between them. Germline loops: CDR1 SGHRS, CDR2 YFSETQ. DNA for the CDR3: TGCGCCAGCAGCACAATCCACACAGGGTCCGGGGAGCTGTTTTTT. This translates into CASSTIHTGSGELFF. Looking up the rest from reference TRBV5-1 and TRBJ2-2 gives the full variable domain: KAGVTQTPRYLIKTRGQQVTLSCSPISGHRSVSWYQQTPGQGLQFLFEYFSETQRNKGNFPGRFSGRQFSNSRSEMNVSTLELGDSALYLCASSTIHTGSGELFFGEGSRLTVL.

This clonotype was picked up many times. The chain employs TRBV7-3 and TRBJ2-1; 7 nucleotides line up with TRBD2. Germline CDR1 SGHTA, CDR2 FQGTGA. The CDR3 is 14 residues long. V shed 3 bases, J shed 6 bases, and the junction held 5 bases outside the gene matches. The CDR3 bases are TGTGCCAGCAGCTTGGGAGGGCCGGTCAATGAGCAGTTCTTC. Translating gives CASSLGGPVNEQFF.

The J gene is TRBJ1-1, the V gene TRBV6-6; D gene uncertain. The length of the CDR3 is 14 residues. Germline CDR1 and CDR2: MNHNY and SVGAGI (reference sequence). Deletions cut 8 bases from V and 1 base from J, with 14 bases between. The CDR3 reads CASRSPGGNTEAFF. For the CDR3, the DNA is TGTGCCAGCCGTTCACCAGGAGGGAACACTGAAGCTTTCTTT.

The CDR3 sequence is CSARAPTGGREQFF. CDR3 nucleotides: TGCAGTGCTAGAGCACCCACTGGGGGAAGGGAGCAGTTCTTC. V usage is TRBV20-1 and J usage is TRBJ2-1; possibly TRBD1 or TRBD2 for D (5 bases each). V shed 1 base and J shed 10 bases, with 17 bases lying between them. Germline values: CDR1 DFQATT, CDR2 SNEGSKA (reference sequence). CDR3 length equals 14 residues.

Ten or more counts support this clonotype. V is TRBV3-1 and J is TRBJ1-4, with 10 nucleotides matching TRBD1. The CDR3 runs 16 residues. The trim removed 4 bases at V and 7 bases at J, leaving 9 bases unmatched. The germline CDR1 and CDR2 sequences are LGHDT and YNNKEL (reference sequence). CDR3 bases: TGTGCCAGCAGCCCAAGACAGGGGGCGTCCTTTGAAAAACTGTTTTTT. Its protein is CASSPRQGASFEKLFF. Complete variable domain (other parts from reference TRBV3-1 and TRBJ1-4): DTAVSQTPKYLVTQMGNDKSIKCEQNLGHDTMYWYKQDSKKFLKIMFSYNNKELIINETVPNRFSPKSPDKAHLNLHINSLELGDSAVYFCASSPRQGASFEKLFFGSGTQLSVL.

Ten or more counts support this clonotype. The V call is TRBV19, the J call TRBJ2-3; unclear D gene. The V gene lost 5 bases and the J gene lost 2 bases, with 17 bases spanning the gap. The V gene's germline CDR1 is LNHDA and CDR2 SQIVND (reference sequence). CDR3 length: 16 amino acids. CDR3 in amino acids: CASSFLPQSTTDTQYF. CDR3 DNA sequence: TGTGCCAGTAGTTTCCTGCCTCAATCCACCACAGATACGCAGTATTTT. The full variable domain, with the rest looked up from reference TRBV19 and TRBJ2-3, is DGGITQSPKYLFRKEGQNVTLSCEQNLNHDAMYWYRQDPGQGLRLIYYSQIVNDFQKGDIAEGYSVSREKKESFPLTVTSAQKNPTAFYLCASSFLPQSTTDTQYFGPGTRLTVL.

This clonotype was seen at least ten times. The rearrangement links TRBV3-1 to TRBJ2-3; tentatively, D is TRBD2 (6 bases). This CDR3 spans 15 amino acids. CDR1 is LGHDT and CDR2 is YNNKEL in the germline V gene (reference sequence). The V end lost 0 bases, the J end lost 4 bases, and 11 bases lay between the germline ends. The CDR3 sequence: CASSQELARADTQYF. For the CDR3, the DNA is TGTGCCAGCAGCCAAGAACTAGCAAGGGCAGATACGCAGTATTTT.

This clonotype was seen repeatedly, ten times or more. This chain links TRBV7-8 with TRBJ2-5; 8 bases are shared with TRBD1. V gave up 5 bases and J gave up 5 bases; unmatched junction bases: 19. The CDR3 has 18 amino acids. Per the germline V gene, CDR1 is SGHVS and CDR2 is FQNEAQ. The chain's CDR3 is CASSRQNTPTGDWETQYF. CDR3 coding DNA: TGTGCCAGCAGCCGACAGAATACGCCGACAGGGGATTGGGAGACCCAGTACTTC.

This clonotype appeared a few times. V and J are TRBV19 and TRBJ1-1; 7 bases are a match to TRBD1. The CDR3 is made up of 14 amino acids. V trimming: 2 bases; J trimming: 4 bases; junction bases outside the gene matches: 4. Germline V gene data show CDR1 as LNHDA and CDR2 as SQIVND (reference sequence). The CDR3 DNA is TGTGCCAGTAGTATAACATCAGGGGGCACTGAAGCTTTCTTT. Protein product: CASSITSGGTEAFF.

This clonotype was seen many times. This chain uses TRBV12-3 or TRBV12-4 with TRBJ1-1; perhaps TRBD1 as D (6 bases). V was cut by 7 bases and J by 2 bases, with 17 bases left in between. The CDR3 length is 15 residues. CDR3: CASNPPGQLNTEAFF. The CDR3 DNA sequence: TGTGCCAGCAACCCCCCCGGACAGCTAAACACTGAAGCTTTCTTT.

The V gene is TRBV7-9, the J gene TRBJ2-1; D could derive from TRBD1 or TRBD2 (6 bases each). The germline V gene has CDR1 SEHNR and CDR2 FQNEAQ (reference sequence). V lost 2 bases and J 6 bases, leaving 17 bases between the germline ends. The CDR3 has 16 amino acids. CDR3 region: CASSLRGDSVFNEQFF. In DNA, the CDR3 is TGTGCCAGCAGCTTAAGGGGGGACTCCGTTTTCAATGAGCAGTTCTTC. The whole variable domain, remainder taken from reference TRBV7-9 and TRBJ2-1, is DTGVSQNPRHKITKRGQNVTFRCDPISEHNRLYWYRQTLGQGPEFLTYFQNEAQLEKSRLLSDRFSAERPKGSFSTLEIQRTEQGDSAMYLCASSLRGDSVFNEQFFGPGTRLTVL.

This clonotype appeared many times. The gene calls are TRBV18 and TRBJ1-4; TRBD1 matches at 9 bases. Germline loops: CDR1 KGHSH, CDR2 LQKENI. The CDR3 has 13 amino acids. After removal of 3 bases from V and 7 bases from J, the junction contained 0 bases not matched to a gene. Here the CDR3 DNA reads TGTGCCAGCTCACCGGACAGGGGTGAAAAACTGTTTTTT. The encoded protein is CASSPDRGEKLFF.

The rearrangement uses TRBV5-1 and TRBJ2-7, with no clear D. V was shortened by 4 bases and J by 0 bases, with 17 bases between the two germline ends. The germline V gene has CDR1 SGHRS and CDR2 YFSETQ. The CDR3 consists of 16 residues. CDR3 nucleotides: TGCGCCAGCAGCCCAGATTCACTCGGAAACTCCTACGAGCAGTACTTC. Amino acids: CASSPDSLGNSYEQYF.

This clonotype was seen many times. The chain employs TRBV6-1 and TRBJ1-5; 10 bases fit TRBD1. Germline V gene sequence: CDR1 MNHNS, CDR2 SASEGT. J was trimmed by 3 bases and V by 8 bases; bases with no gene match: 10. The CDR3 covers 16 residues. CDR3 sequence: CASLSWDRGDNQPQHF. The CDR3 bases are TGTGCCAGCCTCTCCTGGGACAGGGGCGACAATCAGCCCCAGCATTTT.

This clonotype was recorded many times. The rearrangement links TRBV11-2 to TRBJ2-7, with TRBD1 matching over 9 bases. V shed 6 bases and J 1 base; nucleotides not matched to a gene: 13. Germline CDR1 is SGHAT and CDR2 is FQNNGV. The CDR3 sequence is 17 residues long. This CDR3 is CASSRRAPGQGSYEQYF. The CDR3 coding sequence is TGTGCCAGCAGTCGAAGAGCCCCGGGACAGGGATCCTACGAGCAGTACTTC.

The chain has TRBV25-1 and TRBJ2-1, with D perhaps matching TRBD1 or TRBD2 (6 bases each). This CDR3 region has 13 residues. V was trimmed by 4 bases and J by 9 bases, leaving 13 bases between them. Looked up from germline, CDR1 is MGHDK and CDR2 is SYGVNS. CDR3 region: CASSGLGGSEQFF. The CDR3 DNA follows: TGTGCCAGCAGTGGGCTAGGGGGGAGTGAGCAGTTCTTC. The whole variable domain, filled in from reference TRBV25-1 and TRBJ2-1, reads EADIYQTPRYLVIGTGKKITLECSQTMGHDKMYWYQQDPGMELHLIHYSYGVNSTEKGDLSSESTVSRIRTEHFPLTLESARPSHTSQYLCASSGLGGSEQFFGPGTRLTVL.

This clonotype was counted many times. The chain has TRBV20-1 and TRBJ2-7; the D is unclear. Germline V gives CDR1 DFQATT, CDR2 SNEGSKA (reference sequence). V gave up 6 bases and J gave up 0 bases, with 15 bases separating them. The CDR3 sequence is 14 residues long. The chain's CDR3 is CSAIPLTYSYEQYF. CDR3 sequence (DNA): TGCAGTGCGATTCCCCTCACGTACTCCTACGAGCAGTACTTC.

This clonotype was picked up a small number of times. The rearrangement uses TRBV27 and TRBJ2-3; D may be TRBD2 (5 bases). Trimming cost V 2 bases and J 2 bases, with 8 bases left between them. The germline V gene has CDR1 MNHEY and CDR2 SMNVEV (reference sequence). The length of the CDR3 is 14 residues. The CDR3 coding sequence is TGTGCCAGCAGTTTAGACTACACCACAGATACGCAGTATTTT. Its protein is CASSLDYTTDTQYF.

In its sample, this clonotype was seen many times. This chain links TRBV29-1 with TRBJ1-1; TRBD1 is a possible D gene (6 bases). Trimming took 7 bases from V and 3 from J, leaving 18 bases between them. The CDR3 covers 14 residues. Germline V gene sequence: CDR1 SQVTM, CDR2 ANQGSEA. Here the CDR3 reads CSALYRGRDTEAFF. The DNA for the CDR3 is TGCAGCGCCCTGTATCGGGGGCGGGACACTGAAGCTTTCTTT.

This clonotype was observed many times. V and J are TRBV20-1 and TRBJ2-3, with D possibly matching TRBD2 (5 bases). CDR1 DFQATT and CDR2 SNEGSKA come from the germline V gene (reference sequence). The CDR3 contains 12 residues. Trimming took 4 bases from V and 5 from J, leaving 10 bases between them. CDR3 DNA sequence: TGCAGTGCTATCTCTAGCTTAGATACGCAGTATTTT. It encodes CSAISSLDTQYF.